The 26 T cell receptor beta chains below come from one sample, sequenced in a study of human T cells and chemical hapten exposure. The time point denotes: patch test 1, 2 weeks after DPC sensitization. Treatment in this sample: therapeutic diphenylcyclopropenone sensitization with weekly scalp DPC. Total RNA came from unfractionated whole blood. MiXCR, run by TCRdb on the RACE reads, gives a single entry per CDR3 protein. The data show about 37,000 distinct CDR3 sequences, around 6.8% seen once. Sequenced here: whole blood, sampled in connection with sensitization to the hapten diphenylcyclopropenone (DPC). These receptors were taken from a woman in her thirties with alopecia areata. Some clones in this sample may be carry-over from other donors' samples.

This clonotype was detected a few times. The V gene is TRBV7-9, the J gene TRBJ1-6; D is uncertain. The germline V and J ends were trimmed by 3 bases and 3 bases, with 0 bases remaining between them. This CDR3 has 12 amino acids. In germline, CDR1 is SEHNR, CDR2 FQNEAQ (reference sequence). CDR3 coding DNA: TGTGCCAGCAGCTTCTATAATTCACCCCTCCACTTT. Amino acid sequence: CASSFYNSPLHF.

This clonotype has at least ten counts. The chain employs TRBV20-1 and TRBJ2-3; 9 nucleotides match TRBD2. V dropped 0 bases and J dropped 6; count of bases not matched to a gene: 13. Germline V gene data show CDR1 as DFQATT and CDR2 as SNEGSKA (reference sequence). The CDR3 is 17 residues long. For the CDR3, the DNA is TGCAGTGCTAGAGAGACCTCCGCCGGGACTAGCTGGGATACGCAGTATTTT. Translating gives CSARETSAGTSWDTQYF.

Comments on this clonotype: A much larger clonotype is one base distant, so this may be a read error. The J gene is TRBJ1-2, the V gene TRBV7-8; a weak D match, TRBD1 (5 bases). The CDR3 has 14 residues. V was pared by 2 bases and J by 4 bases, with 11 bases between. CDR1 and CDR2 from the germline V gene are SGHVS and FQNEAQ. CDR3 region: CASSLTRGAYGYTF. As DNA, the CDR3 is TGTGCCAGCAGCTTAACGCGGGGCGCCTATGGCTACACCTTC.

This clonotype was seen only a few times. The genes are TRBV12-3 or TRBV12-4 and TRBJ2-4, with D unresolved. V lost 3 bases, J lost 3 bases, and 15 bases lay in between. The CDR3 is 16 residues long. The CDR3 DNA reads TGTGCCAGCAGTTTCTCATTGGGGTTTGGCAAAAACATTCAGTACTTC. Encoded protein: CASSFSLGFGKNIQYF.

The sample holds a few counts of this clonotype. The gene calls are TRBV6-1 and TRBJ1-1; 11 bases match TRBD1. Germline V gene sequence: CDR1 MNHNS, CDR2 SASEGT. This CDR3 has 15 amino acids. V lost 1 base and J lost 10; bases outside the gene matches: 8. In DNA, the CDR3 is TGTGCCAGCAGTGAAGGGAGGACAGGGGGCCTTACAGCTTTCTTT. Encoded protein: CASSEGRTGGLTAFF.

The chain is built from TRBV6-4 and TRBJ1-4; no definite D call. V was trimmed by 4 bases and J by 0 bases, leaving 9 bases between them. The CDR3 has 15 residues. CDR1 MRHNA and CDR2 SNTAGT come from the germline V gene. CDR3 in DNA: TGTGCCAGCAGTGGAAGGACGGCAACTAATGAAAAACTGTTTTTT. Residues: CASSGRTATNEKLFF.

This clonotype was observed many times. The rearrangement links TRBV20-1 to TRBJ1-2; D remains ambiguous. The V gene's germline CDR1 is DFQATT and CDR2 SNEGSKA (reference sequence). CDR3 length: 10 amino acids. V lost 6 bases to trimming and J lost 4 bases, with 6 bases between them. For the CDR3, the DNA is TGCAGTGCAAGGTCCTATGGCTACACCTTC. It translates to CSARSYGYTF.

This clonotype showed up many times. The chain combines TRBV9 with TRBJ1-5, with TRBD1 matching over 8 bases. V lost 3 bases and J lost 5; bases outside the gene matches: 13. This CDR3 has 17 amino acids. The germline V gene encodes CDR1 SGDLS and CDR2 YYNGEE. CDR3 DNA: TGTGCCAGCAGCGAGAACCCGGACAGGGTTGGCCATCAGCCCCAGCATTTT. Translating gives CASSENPDRVGHQPQHF.

This clonotype was observed a handful of times. The V call is TRBV2, the J call TRBJ1-5, with 10 bases fitting TRBD1. This CDR3 contains 15 residues. Germline assignment: CDR1 SNHLY and CDR2 FYNNEI. V lost 8 bases to trimming and J lost 6 bases; unmatched junction nucleotides: 10. The CDR3 bases are TGTGCCAGCGGGGAGGGACAGGGGCCAAGTCAGCCCCAGCATTTT. Encoded protein: CASGEGQGPSQPQHF.

This chain links TRBV30 with TRBJ2-4; D call uncertain. V gave up 0 bases and J gave up 3 bases, with 0 bases separating them. The CDR3 is 11 residues long. CDR1 is GTSNPN and CDR2 is SVGIG in the germline V gene (reference sequence). CDR3 region: CAWSVKNIQYF. CDR3 nucleotides: TGTGCCTGGAGTGTCAAAAACATTCAGTACTTC.

This rearrangement joins TRBV6-6 to TRBJ2-6; 9 bases line up with TRBD1. This CDR3 is 16 amino acids long. Germline CDR1 and CDR2: MNHNY and SVGAGI (reference sequence). Trimming cost V 4 bases and J 1 base; bases outside gene matches: 2. CDR3: CASSSGTGSGANVLTF. The CDR3 DNA follows: TGTGCCAGCAGTTCCGGGACAGGGTCTGGGGCCAACGTCCTGACTTTC.

The sample holds many counts of this clonotype. This chain uses TRBV6-2 or TRBV6-3 with TRBJ2-3; 9 positions match TRBD1. Germline V CDR1 and CDR2: MNHEY, SVGEGT. This CDR3 is 13 amino acids long. V was pared by 6 bases and J by 5 bases, with 3 bases of the junction left unmatched. CDR3 nucleotides: TGTGCCAGCAGGAGGACAGGGGAAGATACGCAGTATTTT. This translates into CASRRTGEDTQYF.

This clonotype was detected many times. This chain joins TRBV7-2 and TRBJ2-5, with 9 bases identical to TRBD1. This CDR3 is built from 19 residues. V was clipped by 1 base and J by 4 bases; unmatched bases: 16. Germline V gene data show CDR1 as SGHTA and CDR2 as FQGNSA. The CDR3, as DNA: TGTGCCAGCAGCTTAGGAGGAGGGACAGGGATGGAGGCAAGAGAGACCCAGTACTTC. Encoded protein: CASSLGGGTGMEARETQYF.

This clonotype showed up many times. This rearrangement joins TRBV5-6 to TRBJ2-3; 9 bases are a match to TRBD2. V was clipped by 5 bases and J by 1 base; unmatched bases: 5. There are 15 residues in the CDR3. Germline CDR1 and CDR2: SGHDT and YYEEEE. CDR3 nucleotides: TGTGCCAGCAGTTTCAGACTAGCGGGCACAGATACGCAGTATTTT. Translated: CASSFRLAGTDTQYF.

This clonotype occurred many times. This chain links TRBV20-1 with TRBJ2-5, with D tentatively TRBD2 (7 bases). The CDR3 runs to 17 residues. The germline V gene encodes CDR1 DFQATT and CDR2 SNEGSKA (reference sequence). The germline V and J ends were trimmed by 6 bases and 5 bases, with 28 bases remaining between them. The CDR3 DNA is TGCAGTGCCATGATGGGGGGGCAGGACCTAATTTGGGAGACCCAGTACTTC. This sequence encodes CSAMMGGQDLIWETQYF.

This sequence joins TRBV21-1 and TRBJ1-5; the DNA was not compared with TRBD1, the D call given in the table. TRBV21-1 is marked as a pseudogene. CDR3 size: 17 residues. CDR3 nucleotide sequence: TGTGCCAGCCGAAAAACCGGGACAGGGGGCGAAAATCAGCCCCAGCATTTT. Its protein product is CASRKTGTGGENQPQHF.

Many counts were recorded for this clonotype. V gene TRBV3-1 combines with J gene TRBJ1-5, with a possible D match to TRBD1 (5 bases). This CDR3 is 14 amino acids long. Germline CDR1 reads LGHDT; CDR2 reads YNNKEL (reference sequence). Trimming took 1 base from V and 6 from J, leaving 10 bases between them. This chain's CDR3 is CASSQAGSGQPQHF. DNA of the CDR3: TGTGCCAGCAGCCAAGCAGGGTCCGGTCAGCCCCAGCATTTT.

The chain couples TRBV30 to TRBJ2-7, with TRBD2 matching over 8 bases. The CDR3 is made up of 12 amino acids. V was clipped by 0 bases and J by 6 bases; unmatched bases: 1. The germline V gene has CDR1 GTSNPN and CDR2 SVGIG (reference sequence). This CDR3 reads CAWSVAGVEQYF. In DNA form, the CDR3 reads TGTGCCTGGAGTGTAGCGGGGGTCGAGCAGTACTTC.

This clonotype was counted many times. V usage is TRBV20-1 and J usage is TRBJ1-1; D might be TRBD1 (5 bases). The CDR3 sequence is 14 residues long. The V gene lost 3 bases and the J gene lost 2 bases, with 13 bases spanning the gap. Germline V gene data show CDR1 as DFQATT and CDR2 as SNEGSKA (reference sequence). As DNA, the CDR3 is TGCAGTGCTAGGAGGCAGGGCTCTAACACTGAAGCTTTCTTT. Protein sequence: CSARRQGSNTEAFF.

The chain employs TRBV12-5 and TRBJ2-5, with a tentative D call TRBD1 (5 bases). The CDR3 is made up of 13 amino acids. V was shortened by 1 base and J by 6 bases, with 9 bases between the two germline ends. CDR1 and CDR2 (germline): LGHNT, FRNRAP. The CDR3 loop reads CASGLGQLKTQYF. Here the CDR3 DNA reads TGTGCTAGTGGTTTGGGACAGTTGAAGACCCAGTACTTC.

Points on this clonotype: A much larger clone lies a single base off, so this may be a read error. The chain carries TRBV10-3 and TRBJ2-2; a possible D gene is TRBD1 (6 bases). The CDR3 spans 14 residues. The germline gives CDR1 ENHRY, CDR2 SYGVKD. The CDR3 nucleotides read TGTGCCATCAGTGAAGGACAGAACACCCGGGAGCTGTTTTTT. This gives the protein CAISEGQNTRELFF.

The V and J genes are TRBV2 and TRBJ2-1, with TRBD1 as a possible D gene (5 bases). Germline loops: CDR1 SNHLY, CDR2 FYNNEI. CDR3 size: 15 residues. V was shortened by 3 bases and J by 5 bases, with 14 bases between the two germline ends. CDR3 amino acids: CASSEWGRAHNEQFF. In DNA, the CDR3 is TGTGCCAGCAGTGAGTGGGGCCGAGCTCACAATGAGCAGTTCTTC.

This clonotype was observed at least ten times. The chain couples TRBV1 to TRBJ1-6; TRBD1 is taken as the D call from the table, unchecked against the DNA. TRBV1 is a pseudogene locus. This CDR3 region has 16 residues. CDR3 in amino acids: CTSSQVVTGYNSPLHF. CDR3 nucleotide sequence: TGCACCAGCAGCCAAGTCGTCACCGGGTATAATTCACCCCTCCACTTT.

The DNA for the CDR3 is TGTGCCAGCAGTTTAGCTAGCGGGGGGTTAAATGAGCAGTTCTTC. It encodes CASSLASGGLNEQFF. The chain combines TRBV12-3 or TRBV12-4 with TRBJ2-1; 10 nucleotides agree with TRBD2. Trimming at V came to 0 bases and at J to 7 bases, leaving 3 bases not matched to a gene. The CDR3 sequence is 15 residues long.

This clonotype was seen only a few times. The rearrangement links TRBV6-5 to TRBJ2-2; D remains ambiguous. V was pared by 6 bases and J by 4 bases, with 12 bases between. Germline-derived CDR1 and CDR2 are MNHEY and SVGAGI. The CDR3 length is 14 residues. CDR3 sequence: CASSPPHSTGELFF. DNA of the CDR3: TGTGCCAGCAGCCCCCCCCATAGCACCGGGGAGCTGTTTTTT.

This clonotype was recorded many times. V gene TRBV27 combines with J gene TRBJ2-5, with D possibly matching TRBD2 (6 bases). CDR1 and CDR2 (germline): MNHEY, SMNVEV (reference sequence). This CDR3 has 14 residues. V was clipped by 2 bases and J by 1 base, with 8 bases between them. The CDR3 DNA reads as TGTGCCAGCAGTTTACTGGGAGGCCAAGAGACCCAGTACTTC. It specifies CASSLLGGQETQYF.